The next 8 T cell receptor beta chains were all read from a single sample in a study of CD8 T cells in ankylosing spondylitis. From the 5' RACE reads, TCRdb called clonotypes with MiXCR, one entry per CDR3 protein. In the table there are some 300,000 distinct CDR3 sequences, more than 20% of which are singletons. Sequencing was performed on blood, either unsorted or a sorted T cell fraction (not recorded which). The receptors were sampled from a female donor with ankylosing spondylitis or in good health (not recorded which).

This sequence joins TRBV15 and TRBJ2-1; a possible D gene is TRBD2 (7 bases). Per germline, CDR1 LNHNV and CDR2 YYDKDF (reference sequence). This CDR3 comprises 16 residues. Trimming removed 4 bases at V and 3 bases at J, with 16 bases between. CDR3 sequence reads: CATSKWGASGYNEQFF. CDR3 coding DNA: TGTGCCACCAGCAAATGGGGGGCTAGCGGCTACAATGAGCAGTTCTTC.

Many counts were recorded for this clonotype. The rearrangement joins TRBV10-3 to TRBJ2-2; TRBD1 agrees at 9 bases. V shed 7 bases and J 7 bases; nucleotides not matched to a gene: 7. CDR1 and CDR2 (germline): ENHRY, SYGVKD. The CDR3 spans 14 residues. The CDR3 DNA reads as TGTGCCATCACCACGACAGGGGGTAGCGGGGAGCTGTTTTTT. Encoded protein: CAITTTGGSGELFF.

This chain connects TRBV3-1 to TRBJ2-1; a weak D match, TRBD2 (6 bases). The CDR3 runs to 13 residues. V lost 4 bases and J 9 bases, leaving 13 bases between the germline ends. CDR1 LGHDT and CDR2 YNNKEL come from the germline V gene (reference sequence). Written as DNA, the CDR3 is TGTGCCAGCAGCCTAAGTGGACTATTTGAGCAGTTCTTC. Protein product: CASSLSGLFEQFF.

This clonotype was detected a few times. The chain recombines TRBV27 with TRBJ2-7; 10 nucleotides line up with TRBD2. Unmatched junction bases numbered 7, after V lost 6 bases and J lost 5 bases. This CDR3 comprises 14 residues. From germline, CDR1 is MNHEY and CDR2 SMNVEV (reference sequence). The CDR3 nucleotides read TGTGCCAGCAGACATAGGACTAGCGGCCACGAGCAGTACTTC. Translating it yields CASRHRTSGHEQYF.

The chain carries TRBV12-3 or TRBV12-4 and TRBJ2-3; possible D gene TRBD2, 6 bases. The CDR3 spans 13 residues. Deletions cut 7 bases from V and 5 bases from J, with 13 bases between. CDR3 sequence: CASTETSLDTQYF. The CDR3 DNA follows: TGTGCCAGCACCGAGACTAGTCTAGATACGCAGTATTTT.

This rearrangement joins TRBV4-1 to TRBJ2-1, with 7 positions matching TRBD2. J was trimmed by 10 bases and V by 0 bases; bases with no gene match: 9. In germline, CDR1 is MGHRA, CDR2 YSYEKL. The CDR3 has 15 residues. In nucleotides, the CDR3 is TGCGCCAGCAGCCAAGATACGGGAGGAACCGGCGAGCAGTTCTTC. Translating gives CASSQDTGGTGEQFF.

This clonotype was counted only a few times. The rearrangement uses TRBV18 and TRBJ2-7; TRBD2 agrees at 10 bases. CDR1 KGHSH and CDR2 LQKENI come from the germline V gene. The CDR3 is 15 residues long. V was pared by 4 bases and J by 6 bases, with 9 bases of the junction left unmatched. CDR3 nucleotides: TGTGCCAGCTCACGATACCAGCGGGAGGGGGTCGAGCAGTACTTC. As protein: CASSRYQREGVEQYF.

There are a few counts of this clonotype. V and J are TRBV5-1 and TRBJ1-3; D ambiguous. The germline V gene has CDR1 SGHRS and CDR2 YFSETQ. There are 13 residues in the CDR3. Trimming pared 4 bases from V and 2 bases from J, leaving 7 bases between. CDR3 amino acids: CASSAATGNTIYF. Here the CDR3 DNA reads TGCGCCAGCAGCGCGGCCACTGGAAACACCATATATTTT.